A single sample is the source of the 7 T cell receptor beta chains below, sequenced in a study of shared clonotypes between healthy human individuals. Sequencing was performed with immunoSEQ multiplex PCR; in TCRdb, only in-frame clones are kept and a portion is missing. The sample holds about 2 million clones, over 85% seen once. Sequencing was carried out using naive CD4+ T cells sorted from blood. Indicated subset: CD45RA+ positively selected. The receptor set was obtained from a man younger than 35 in good health.

For this clone: Additional DNA sequences in this sample encode the identical CDR3. The rearrangement uses TRBV6-5 and TRBJ2-7, with a weak D call TRBD2 (6 bases). V lost 5 bases, J lost 2 bases, and 13 bases lay in between. Germline V gene data show CDR1 as MNHEY and CDR2 as SVGAGI. The CDR3 contains 14 residues. As DNA, the CDR3 is TGTGCCAGCAGTCGCCGGGACTCCGCCTACGAGCAGTACTTC. The encoded protein is CASSRRDSAYEQYF.

The rearrangement joins TRBV18 to TRBJ2-1, with TRBD2 matching 14 bases. The junction had 12 bases not matched to a gene; V was cut back by 5 bases and J by 3 bases. The CDR3 runs to 19 residues. Germline CDR1 is KGHSH and CDR2 is LQKENI. CDR3 nucleotide sequence: TGTGCCAGCTCAGTTACACCGGGACTAGCGGGAGTTAACTACAATGAGCAGTTCTTC. Translation: CASSVTPGLAGVNYNEQFF.

The chain combines TRBV6-1 with TRBJ1-2; the match to TRBD1 covers 9 bases. The CDR3 runs 15 residues. Germline loops: CDR1 MNHNS, CDR2 SASEGT. With 2 bases clipped from V and 2 bases from J, the junction kept 3 bases outside the gene matches. CDR3 protein: CASSEITGGNYGYTF. CDR3 nucleotide sequence: TGTGCCAGCAGTGAAATCACAGGGGGCAACTATGGCTACACCTTC.

CDR3 bases: TGCGCCAGCAGCCTAGAAACAGGGGTGGCTGAAGCTTTCTTT. Amino acids: CASSLETGVAEAFF. The V and J genes are TRBV5-1 and TRBJ1-1, with TRBD1 matching over 7 bases. This CDR3 contains 14 residues. J gave up 6 bases and V 4 bases, and 9 bases lay outside the gene matches. CDR1 is SGHRS and CDR2 is YFSETQ in the germline V gene.

The chain employs TRBV15 and TRBJ1-5, with TRBD1 matching 8 bases. This CDR3 comprises 16 residues. The V gene's germline CDR1 is LNHNV and CDR2 YYDKDF (reference sequence). The V gene end was trimmed by 5 bases and the J gene end by 3 bases; junction bases not matched to a gene: 9. The CDR3 region has the DNA TGTGCCACCAGCCCCCTTGGACAGGGCTACAATCAGCCCCAGCATTTT. This gives the protein CATSPLGQGYNQPQHF.

The rearrangement joins TRBV6-1 to TRBJ1-6; 9 bases fit TRBD1. The CDR3 spans 15 residues. Germline trimming cut 8 bases from V and 0 bases from J; bases unmatched to any gene: 2. The germline V gene encodes CDR1 MNHNS and CDR2 SASEGT. This CDR3 is CASLDRGSYNSPLHF. CDR3 DNA: TGTGCCAGCCTGGACAGGGGCTCCTATAATTCACCCCTCCACTTT.

The chain carries TRBV10-2 and TRBJ2-5; maybe TRBD2 (6 bases). The CDR3 loop spans 13 amino acids. Germline assignment: CDR1 WSHSY and CDR2 SAAADI. V dropped 5 bases and J dropped 4 bases, with 11 bases sitting between them. Here the CDR3 DNA reads TGCGCCAGCAGTCGCGGGGCGAGAGAGACCCAGTACTTC. It yields the protein CASSRGARETQYF.